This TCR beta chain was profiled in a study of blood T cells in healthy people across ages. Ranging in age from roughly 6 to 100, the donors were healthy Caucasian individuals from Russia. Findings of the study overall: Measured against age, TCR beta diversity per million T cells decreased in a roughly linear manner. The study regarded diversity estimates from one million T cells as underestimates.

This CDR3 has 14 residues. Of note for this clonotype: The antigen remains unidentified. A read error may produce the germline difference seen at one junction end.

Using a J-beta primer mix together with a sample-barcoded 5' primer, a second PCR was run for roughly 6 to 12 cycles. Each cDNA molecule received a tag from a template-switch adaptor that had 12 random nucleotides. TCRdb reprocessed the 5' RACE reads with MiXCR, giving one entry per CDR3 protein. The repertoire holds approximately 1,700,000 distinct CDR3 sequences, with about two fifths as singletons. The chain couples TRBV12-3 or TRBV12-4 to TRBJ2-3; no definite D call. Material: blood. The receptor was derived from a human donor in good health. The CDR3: CASSSSRRTDAQYF. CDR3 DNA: TGTGCCAGCAGTTCATCTAGGCGCACAGATGCGCAGTATTTT.